Described below is a single T cell receptor (beta chain) sequence and its context. These data belong to a study of blood T cell repertoires in COVID-19. The wider study: Whether acute or convalescent, the COVID-19 samples came from the United States, Italy and Spain. The cDNA or gDNA used as material had been derived from T cells, B-cell-depleted T cells, or PBMCs.

The method was immunoSEQ multiplex PCR; TCRdb's version includes in-frame clones alone and lacks a portion of them. The table shows about 280,000 clones, with 75% to 90% occurring only once. CDR1 and CDR2 (germline): SNHLY, FYNNEI. V was pared by 6 bases and J by 5 bases, with 15 bases between. CDR3 length equals 14 residues. This TCR derives from a man between 45 and 60 years old with acute or convalescent COVID-19. This chain uses TRBV2 with TRBJ2-3; possibly TRBD1 for D (6 bases). Sequenced sample: peripheral blood. The DNA for the CDR3 is TGTGCCAGCAGGACGGGCGCAGGGGTAGATACGCAGTATTTT. Its translation: CASRTGAGVDTQYF.